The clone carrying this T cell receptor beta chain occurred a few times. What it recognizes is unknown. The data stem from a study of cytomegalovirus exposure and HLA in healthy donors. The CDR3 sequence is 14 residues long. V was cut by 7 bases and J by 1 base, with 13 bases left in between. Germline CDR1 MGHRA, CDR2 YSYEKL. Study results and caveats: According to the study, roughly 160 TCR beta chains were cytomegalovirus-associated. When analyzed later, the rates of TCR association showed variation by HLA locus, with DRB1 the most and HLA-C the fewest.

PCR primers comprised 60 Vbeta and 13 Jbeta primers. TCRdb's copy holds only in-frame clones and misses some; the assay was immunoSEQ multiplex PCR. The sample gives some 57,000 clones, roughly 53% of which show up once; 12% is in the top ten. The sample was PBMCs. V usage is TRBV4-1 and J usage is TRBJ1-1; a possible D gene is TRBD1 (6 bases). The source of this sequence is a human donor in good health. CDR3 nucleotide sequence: TGCGCCAGCACTCTAGGACAGCCGAACACTGAAGCTTTCTTT. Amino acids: CASTLGQPNTEAFF.